This T cell receptor beta chain appears in the sequencing data of a study of blood T cells in healthy people across ages. Regarding the study as a whole: The study found TCR beta diversity correlated strongly with naive T cell percentage. More naive CD4+ cells and higher diversity were found in long-lived than in aged donors.

Notes on this clonotype: The antigen is undetermined.

A second PCR of 7 to 11 cycles used a sample-barcoded 5' primer and a J-beta primer mix. Each cDNA molecule, via a template-switch adaptor with 12 random nucleotides, was tagged. TCRdb fed the 5' RACE reads into MiXCR, producing one record per CDR3 protein. The sample records about 720,000 distinct CDR3 sequences, 22% being singletons. Trimming took off 1 base at V and 6 bases at J, with 12 bases between the two ends. CDR1 and CDR2 (germline): LNHNV, YYDKDF (reference sequence). CDR3 length: 14 amino acids. Every donor provided approximately 9.2 milliliters of peripheral blood. Sequencing used blood. The J gene is TRBJ2-5, the V gene TRBV15; possible D gene TRBD1, 6 bases. This clonotype originated in a man aged 70-80 years in good health. This CDR3 reads CATSRVRQGKTQYF. Here the CDR3 DNA reads TGTGCCACCAGCAGAGTGAGGCAGGGGAAGACCCAGTACTTC.